This T cell receptor (beta chain) was retrieved from a study of vaccination effects on CD4 cells after COVID-19. Study as a whole: Sampling occurred a median 72 days post second dose, range 14 to 241. About 2 million PBMC were placed in each well, which was supplemented with approximately 9.7 IU/ml IL-2 and 10 ug/ml peptides. General observations from the study: There was marked clonal contraction among infection- and vaccine-induced clones late after vaccination.

Some clones are missing from TCRdb's copy, which holds only in-frame ones; the method was immunoSEQ multiplex PCR. Here the sample spans tens of thousands of clones, just over 75% being singletons. V dropped 2 bases and J dropped 5 bases, with 10 bases sitting between them. The CDR3 extends over 14 amino acids. Germline CDR1 MNHEY, CDR2 SVGEGT. In this sample, this clone turned up once. Antigen unknown. After around 10 days in culture, the CD4+ T cells were isolated. This individual contracted SARS-CoV-2 between March and December 2020, as verified by PCR. The vaccine given was either BNT162b2 or mRNA-1273, in two doses. Replacing half the medium with IL-2 medium was done on days 3 and 7.

The rearrangement links TRBV6-2 or TRBV6-3 to TRBJ1-5, with D hard to call. The source of this sequence is a human donor who had a prior SARS-CoV-2 infection. The sample in question was CD4+ T cells from PBMCs cultured without peptide, obtained after COVID-19 vaccination. In nucleotides, the CDR3 is TGTGCCAGCAGTTACGGCCGGGGAGATCAGCCCCAGCATTTT. This codes for CASSYGRGDQPQHF.